The 19 T cell receptor beta chains reported below all come from one sample, sequenced in a study of a mutant IDH1 vaccine in newly diagnosed glioma. Their antigens remain unidentified. Assay: immunoSEQ multiplex PCR; the TCRdb copy retains only in-frame clones and omits some. The profile covers 50,000 to 60,000 clones, with around 78% appearing a single time and around 4.9% taken by the ten largest. As to time point: week 5, during vaccination. It was 300 ug of mutant IDH1 20-mer peptide that made up each vaccine dose, given with topical imiquimod. This material consisted of PBMCs, taken from a glioma patient whose treatment included an IDH1 peptide vaccine. The source is a man aged 45-65 years with glioma.

V and J are TRBV28 and TRBJ1-4; D not certain. Deletions cut 2 bases from V and 13 bases from J, with 11 bases between. The CDR3 is made up of 12 amino acids. Germline CDR1 MDHEN, CDR2 SYDVKM. CDR3 residues: CASSLRNWGLFF. The CDR3 DNA follows: TGTGCCAGCAGTTTAAGGAACTGGGGACTGTTTTTT.

The chain joins TRBV5-4 to TRBJ2-2; tentative D call: TRBD2 (7 bases). V lost 4 bases to trimming and J lost 5 bases, with 21 bases between them. CDR1 SGHNT and CDR2 YYREEE come from the germline V gene (reference sequence). The CDR3 is 17 amino acids. The CDR3 here is CASSRLGGGPRTGELFF. The CDR3 DNA sequence: TGTGCCAGCAGCAGGCTGGGCGGGGGCCCAAGGACCGGGGAGCTGTTTTTT.

The CDR3 loop is CASSLGQGTDTQYF. The CDR3 DNA follows: TGTGCCAGTAGTCTGGGACAGGGCACAGATACGCAGTATTTT. The V call is TRBV19, the J call TRBJ2-3; TRBD1 agrees at 8 bases. CDR3 length equals 14 residues. The trim removed 5 bases at V and 1 base at J, leaving 2 bases unmatched. From germline, CDR1 is LNHDA and CDR2 SQIVND (reference sequence).

V is TRBV4-3 and J is TRBJ2-5; 12 bases map to TRBD2. The CDR3 is made up of 17 amino acids. CDR1 is LGHNA and CDR2 is YSLEER in the germline V gene. J gave up 5 bases and V 1 base, and 8 bases lay outside the gene matches. The CDR3 loop is CASSQVLAGGLGETQYF. The CDR3 DNA reads as TGCGCCAGCAGCCAAGTACTAGCGGGGGGACTTGGGGAGACCCAGTACTTC.

This chain connects TRBV9 to TRBJ2-2; 8 nucleotides agree with TRBD1. CDR1 SGDLS and CDR2 YYNGEE come from the germline V gene. V was clipped by 3 bases and J by 5 bases; unmatched bases: 3. The CDR3 has 14 residues. Here the CDR3 reads CASSGTGTTGELFF. CDR3 DNA sequence: TGTGCCAGCAGCGGGACAGGGACTACCGGGGAGCTGTTTTTT.

The V gene is TRBV5-1, the J gene TRBJ1-2; 7 bases line up with TRBD1. CDR3 length: 13 residues. The V gene end was trimmed by 3 bases and the J gene end by 7 bases; junction bases not matched to a gene: 6. The V gene's germline CDR1 is SGHRS and CDR2 YFSETQ. CDR3 residues: CASSYSDRTGYTF. CDR3 bases: TGCGCCAGCAGCTATTCGGACAGGACTGGCTACACCTTC.

This chain uses TRBV5-1 with TRBJ2-7; possible D gene TRBD1, 6 bases. The germline CDR1 and CDR2 sequences are SGHRS and YFSETQ. Trimming left V 5 bases short and J 0 bases short, with 12 bases between. The CDR3 contains 14 residues. Here the CDR3 reads CASSRQESSYEQYF. In DNA form, the CDR3 reads TGCGCCAGCAGTAGACAGGAGAGCTCCTACGAGCAGTACTTC.

This chain links TRBV5-4 with TRBJ2-7, with 9 bases lining up with TRBD1. Germline CDR1 and CDR2: SGHNT and YYREEE (reference sequence). J gave up 1 base and V 5 bases, and 7 bases lay outside the gene matches. This CDR3 comprises 15 residues. The CDR3 DNA is TGTGCCAGCAGTGCCTCCGGGACAGGGTCCTACGAGCAGTACTTC. Translating it yields CASSASGTGSYEQYF.

This clone is judged medium-sized. The chain couples TRBV6-5 to TRBJ1-5, with 7 nucleotides matching TRBD1. Germline V gene lookup returns CDR1 MNHEY and CDR2 SVGAGI. The V and J ends lost 6 bases and 5 bases, in that order; junction bases with no gene match: 4. The CDR3 extends over 13 amino acids. CDR3 region: CASSKQGHQPQHF. The CDR3 DNA follows: TGTGCCAGCAGCAAACAGGGGCATCAGCCCCAGCATTTT.

The J gene is TRBJ2-1, the V gene TRBV11-3; D unresolved. The V and J ends lost 5 bases and 0 bases respectively, with 17 bases between them. The CDR3 loop spans 17 amino acids. Germline-derived CDR1 and CDR2 are SGHNT and YENEEA. CDR3 in amino acids: CASSPSAGLSSYNEQFF. CDR3 nucleotide sequence: TGTGCCAGCAGCCCCTCTGCTGGATTAAGCTCCTACAATGAGCAGTTCTTC. Looking up the rest from reference TRBV11-3 and TRBJ2-1 gives the full variable domain: EAGVVQSPRYKIIEKKQPVAFWCNPISGHNTLYWYLQNLGQGPELLIRYENEEAVDDSQLPKDRFSAERLKGVDSTLKIQPAELGDSAVYLCASSPSAGLSSYNEQFFGPGTRLTVL.

CDR3 in DNA: TGTGCCAGTAGTATAGATTATCGGGGACAGGGGCCTCACACTGAAGCTTTCTTT. Protein sequence: CASSIDYRGQGPHTEAFF. This chain connects TRBV19 to TRBJ1-1, with 10 bases aligning to TRBD1. Germline-derived CDR1 and CDR2 are LNHDA and SQIVND (reference sequence). The V segment lost 0 bases and the J segment 3 bases; nucleotides outside the gene matches: 10. The CDR3 extends over 18 amino acids.

The V gene is TRBV19, the J gene TRBJ2-6, with a possible D match to TRBD1 (5 bases). The V end was cut by 1 base, the J end by 2 bases, with 9 bases between. This CDR3 is built from 16 residues. Germline V gene sequence: CDR1 LNHDA, CDR2 SQIVND (reference sequence). CDR3 region: CASSIVSRAGANVLTF. In DNA form, the CDR3 reads TGTGCCAGTAGTATAGTCTCCAGGGCTGGGGCCAACGTCCTGACTTTC. Full variable domain (outside the CDR3, taken from reference TRBV19 and TRBJ2-6): DGGITQSPKYLFRKEGQNVTLSCEQNLNHDAMYWYRQDPGQGLRLIYYSQIVNDFQKGDIAEGYSVSREKKESFPLTVTSAQKNPTAFYLCASSIVSRAGANVLTFGAGSRLTVL.

The V and J genes are TRBV18 and TRBJ2-1; 11 positions agree with TRBD1. Germline assignment: CDR1 KGHSH and CDR2 LQKENI. Losses at the gene ends were 4 bases for V and 8 bases for J; bases not matched to a gene: 7. The CDR3 is 15 residues long. The CDR3 nucleotides read TGTGCCAGCTCACGTCCCGGGACAGGGGGGCATGAGCAGTTCTTC. Translated, it gives CASSRPGTGGHEQFF.

The chain has TRBV5-4 and TRBJ2-2; maybe TRBD2 (5 bases). The CDR3 contains 15 residues. Germline lookup yields CDR1 SGHNT and CDR2 YYREEE (reference sequence). Trimming stripped 2 bases from V and 3 bases from J, with 11 bases between. CDR3 sequence (DNA): TGTGCCAGCAGCTTAGACCCGGAGGACACCGGGGAGCTGTTTTTT. It is translated as CASSLDPEDTGELFF.

The rearrangement joins TRBV6-6 to TRBJ2-7, with D perhaps matching TRBD2 (5 bases). The CDR3 sequence is 12 residues long. The V end lost 10 bases, the J end lost 5 bases, and 15 bases lay between the germline ends. Germline CDR1 reads MNHNY; CDR2 reads SVGAGI (reference sequence). CDR3 bases: TGTGCCACTACGAGGGCGGGCAACGAGCAGTACTTC. This gives the protein CATTRAGNEQYF.

V is TRBV5-1 and J is TRBJ2-5; a possible D gene is TRBD2 (7 bases). The CDR3 has 15 residues. Germline CDR1 is SGHRS and CDR2 is YFSETQ. Trimming removed 3 bases at V and 3 bases at J, with 15 bases between. CDR3 nucleotide sequence: TGCGCCAGCAGCTGGGGAGGGGGGGAGGAAGAGACCCAGTACTTC. It yields the protein CASSWGGGEEETQYF.

J is TRBJ2-1 and V is TRBV5-1; D is uncertain. This CDR3 comprises 13 residues. The germline gives CDR1 SGHRS, CDR2 YFSETQ. Trimming took off 1 base at V and 5 bases at J, with 7 bases between the two ends. CDR3 loop: CASSLRFDNEQFF. CDR3 coding DNA: TGCGCCAGCAGCTTGCGATTTGACAATGAGCAGTTCTTC.

The chain joins TRBV9 to TRBJ2-3, with 7 nucleotides matching TRBD1. Trimming cost V 0 bases and J 1 base; bases outside gene matches: 2. The CDR3 runs to 15 residues. The germline V gene encodes CDR1 SGDLS and CDR2 YYNGEE. The CDR3 region has the DNA TGTGCCAGCAGCGTAGGAGGGGGCGGCACAGATACGCAGTATTTT. This codes for CASSVGGGGTDTQYF.

The chain combines TRBV10-2 with TRBJ2-5; D might be TRBD1 (6 bases). This CDR3 is built from 16 residues. V shed 6 bases and J shed 3 bases, with 20 bases lying between them. From germline, CDR1 is WSHSY and CDR2 SAAADI. The CDR3, as DNA: TGCGCCAGCAGCCCTTTCCGTAGGACAGCTGAAGAGACCCAGTACTTC. Protein sequence: CASSPFRRTAEETQYF.